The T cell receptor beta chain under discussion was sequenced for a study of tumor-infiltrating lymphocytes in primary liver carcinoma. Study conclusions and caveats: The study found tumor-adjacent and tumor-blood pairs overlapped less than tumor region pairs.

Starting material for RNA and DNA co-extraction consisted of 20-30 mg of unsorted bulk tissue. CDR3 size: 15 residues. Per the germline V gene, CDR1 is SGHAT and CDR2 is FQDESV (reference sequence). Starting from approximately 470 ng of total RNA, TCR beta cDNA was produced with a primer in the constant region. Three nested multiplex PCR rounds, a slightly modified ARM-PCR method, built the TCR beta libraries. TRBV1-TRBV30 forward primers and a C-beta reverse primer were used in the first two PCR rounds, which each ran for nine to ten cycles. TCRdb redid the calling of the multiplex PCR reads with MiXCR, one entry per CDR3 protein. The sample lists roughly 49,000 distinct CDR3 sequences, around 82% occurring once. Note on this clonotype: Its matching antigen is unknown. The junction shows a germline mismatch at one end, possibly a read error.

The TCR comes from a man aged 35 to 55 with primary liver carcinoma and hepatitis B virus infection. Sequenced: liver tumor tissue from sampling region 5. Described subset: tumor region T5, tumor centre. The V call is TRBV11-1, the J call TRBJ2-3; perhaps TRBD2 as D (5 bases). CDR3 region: CVSSLPRESTHTQYF. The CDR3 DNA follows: TGTGTCAGCAGTTTGCCTAGGGAGAGCACACATACGCAGTATTTT.